The present TCR beta chain was sequenced within a study of monozygotic twins with inflammatory bowel disease. The CDR3 sequence is 14 residues long. Germline V gene sequence: CDR1 SGHRS, CDR2 YFSETQ. Nested amplification of TCRalpha and TCRbeta cDNA involved two PCRs of around 16 and 10 cycles. With the 5' RACE reads reprocessed, TCRdb shows one record per CDR3 protein and no DNA. This listing includes over 200,000 distinct CDR3 sequences. The receptor was derived from a human donor with ulcerative colitis or Crohn's disease, or a healthy co-twin of an affected twin (not recorded which). This rearrangement joins TRBV5-1 to TRBJ2-5. The sample consisted of blood. The CDR3 is CASSLASNEETQYF.